This T cell receptor (beta chain) was sequenced during a study of radiotherapy plus CTLA-4 blockade in lung cancer (dated by TCRdb to the late 2010s). Study-wide context: Objective responses were observed in 18% of enrolled patients, and disease control was achieved in about 32%.

From cysteine to phenylalanine, the CDR3 is 15 amino acids long. This entry keeps only the CDR3 DNA: 45 bases, framed from base 1. After removal of 6 bases from V and 3 bases from J, the junction retains 9 bases not matched to a gene. Reading the germline V gene gives CDR1 MDHEN and CDR2 SYDVKM. The study evaluated CTLA-4 blockade (ipilimumab) given together with focal radiation therapy in patients who had chemo-refractory metastatic non-small-cell lung cancer. The full study reports these points: The strongest predictors of response, as reported, were early dynamic changes in blood T cell clones along with a rise in serum interferon-beta after radiation. After treatment with radiotherapy and ipilimumab, TCR clones that came from tumors expanded in the peripheral blood.

Library preparation employed the immunoSEQ multiplex PCR assay. TCRdb took over this immuneACCESS table, retaining in-frame rearrangements with V and J assigned. Such tables are incomplete; in checked studies, under half of the missing clones stem from an unresolved V gene, and the remainder is unexplained. This sample lists some 110,000 clones; about 87% were detected once. Under 8% of the sample rests with the top ten. Notes on this clone: Its antigen is still unknown. Per-nucleotide qualities are absent, and no much larger clonotype sits a single base away.

The chain is assembled from TRBV28 and TRBJ2-7, and 9 bases in between align with TRBD2. The sequence came from a human donor with non-small cell lung cancer that progressed on radiotherapy plus ipilimumab. The sample in question was peripheral blood, obtained from a patient treated with radiotherapy plus ipilimumab. This receptor has the CDR3 CASSLAGSLDYEQYF. The bases read TGTGCCAGCAGCCTAGCGGGGTCCCTTGACTACGAGCAGTACTTC.